This paragraph covers one T cell receptor beta chain sequence. This clonotype has only a few counts. The clone's antigen remains unknown. Per-nucleotide qualities are absent, and no much larger clonotype sits a single base away. These data originate in a study of T-cell reconstitution after alpha-beta-depleted transplantation in children listed by TCRdb under 2016. Context from the whole study: T-cell immune reconstitution after TCRalphabeta/CD19-depleted allogeneic hematopoietic cell transplantation in children was quantitatively tracked in the study by means of TCR repertoire profiling. Results and caveats for the whole study, not just this receptor: The apparently early recovery of alphabetaT-cell counts about two months after transplant reportedly depended on only several hundred rapidly expanded clones that came from non-depleted graft cells. Over the following months the frequencies of hyperexpanded clones went down, and after one year T-cell counts and TCRbeta diversity were mostly credited to newly produced T cells. In some patients, the high TCRbeta diversity seen at day 60 was put down to recipient T cells and intrathymic progenitors that had survived conditioning.

Libraries were constructed by PCR. The sample was run on an Illumina HiSeq 2500. To normalize quantification of the TCRbeta repertoire, the TCR libraries were built with molecular barcoding that relied on unique molecular identifiers. TCRdb trimmed public reads at Q25 via fastp, called clones via MiXCR and kept in-frame beta chains. Entries are consolidated by CDR3 protein sequence, retaining the most common genes and DNA. For this sample the table gives 300,000 to 400,000 distinct CDR3 sequences, of which 15% to 20% were detected only once. About 41% of the sample goes to the ten largest clones. The sample's treatment or condition, from its label and the paper: allogeneic hematopoietic cell transplantation with graft depleted of TCRalphabeta T cells and CD19 B cells. The children who served as transplant recipients had been given grafts of TCRalphabeta/CD19-depleted allogeneic hematopoietic cells.

Looking up the germline V gene yields CDR1 SGHRS and CDR2 YFSETQ. Spanning cysteine to phenylalanine, the CDR3 consists of 13 amino acids. The read is trimmed to its CDR3 DNA, 39 bases read in frame from base 1. V is pared back by 1 base and J by 7 bases, with 9 bases lying between the germline termini. The sample in question was PBMCs, mostly from graft donor cells, obtained 360 days after TCRalphabeta/CD19-depleted stem cell transplant. The clonotype originates from a male patient under 10 years old who had a stem cell transplant for acute lymphoblastic leukemia, so the T cells may come from the graft donor. The chain is assembled from TRBV5-1 and TRBJ2-1; the D gene remains uncertain. CDR3 reads: CASSLRLSNEQFF. DNA sequence: TGCGCCAGCAGCTTGAGGCTGAGTAATGAGCAGTTCTTC.